The clone carrying this T cell receptor (beta chain) was seen just once. Antigen unknown. Trimming removed 1 base from V and 3 bases from J; junction bases left unmatched: 3. This CDR3 has 15 residues. Looked up from germline, CDR1 is LGHDT and CDR2 is YNNKEL (reference sequence). This entry is derived from a study of T cell responses to AZD1222 COVID-19 vaccine. Findings of the study overall: Regions left unmutated in variants are reportedly the target of nearly half of spike-specific TCRs.

Method: immunoSEQ multiplex PCR; TCRdb's copy keeps in-frame clones and lacks some. In the table there are 140,000 to 150,000 clones, 80% to 95% of which are singletons. The sequence derives from an adult in good health. Material: peripheral blood, obtained on day 0 of AZD1222 vaccination. This chain uses TRBV3-1 (or the pseudogene TRBV3-2) with TRBJ2-3; 8 bases are a match to TRBD2. DNA of the CDR3: TGTGCCAGCAGCCAAGGCGGGGGGCAGACAGATACGCAGTATTTT. Its translation is CASSQGGGQTDTQYF.